Below are 25 T cell receptor beta chains sequenced from a single sample in a study of STAT5B mutations in CD4+ large granular lymphocyte leukemia. Produced via immunoSEQ multiplex PCR; TCRdb's table is partial and in-frame only. The sample gives fewer than 45,000 clones, less than 85% of which show up once; 0.35% is in the top ten. The sample taken for sequencing was CD4+ T cells from blood buffy coats. These receptors all stem from a human donor in good health.

The chain has TRBV13 and TRBJ2-7; no clear D gene. The V gene's germline CDR1 is PRHDT and CDR2 FYEKMQ (reference sequence). Trimming left V 1 base short and J 1 base short, with 14 bases between. The CDR3 consists of 16 residues. The CDR3 coding sequence is TGTGCCAGCAGCTTAGAGGTTTGTAAACTATCCTACGAGCAGTACTTC. It is translated as CASSLEVCKLSYEQYF.

The chain is built from TRBV10-1 and TRBJ2-7, with 8 bases that match TRBD2. V shed 2 bases and J 3 bases; nucleotides not matched to a gene: 0. Germline CDR1 and CDR2: WNHNN and SYGVQD (reference sequence). The CDR3 sequence is 13 residues long. The CDR3 region has the DNA TGCGCCAGCAGTGAGGGGACTAGCTACGAGCAGTACTTC. Its translation: CASSEGTSYEQYF.

The chain joins TRBV30 to TRBJ1-3; D remains unclear. The V end was cut by 4 bases, the J end by 5 bases, with 15 bases between. Germline CDR1 is GTSNPN and CDR2 is SVGIG (reference sequence). The CDR3 has 14 amino acids. CDR3 in amino acids: CAWTPTRRRNTIYF. CDR3 nucleotide sequence: TGTGCCTGGACCCCTACCCGGAGGAGAAACACCATATATTTT. The full variable domain, in which reference TRBV30 and TRBJ1-3 provide the parts outside the CDR3, is SQTIHQWPATLVQPVGSPLSLECTVEGTSNPNLYWYRQAAGRGLQLLFYSVGIGQISSEVPQNLSASRPQDRQFILSSKKLLLSDSGFYLCAWTPTRRRNTIYFGEGSWLTVV.

The genes are TRBV7-6 and TRBJ2-1; 12 nucleotides match TRBD2. The CDR3 is 15 residues long. Germline V gene lookup returns CDR1 SGHVS and CDR2 FNYEAQ. Trimming cost V 1 base and J 6 bases; bases outside gene matches: 1. The DNA for the CDR3 is TGTGCCAGCAGCTTAGGACTAGCGGGAGTCAATGAGCAGTTCTTC. As protein: CASSLGLAGVNEQFF.

Only a few counts were recorded for this clone. The rearrangement uses TRBV7-2 and TRBJ2-3; D not resolved. V gave up 6 bases and J gave up 6 bases, with 10 bases separating them. This CDR3 region has 12 residues. In germline, CDR1 is SGHTA, CDR2 FQGNSA. The chain's CDR3 is CASSYLRDTQYF. CDR3 bases: TGTGCCAGCAGTTACCTCCGGGATACGCAGTATTTT.

The rearrangement uses TRBV7-9 and TRBJ1-2; TRBD1 matches 9 bases. The CDR3 runs to 15 residues. V shed 4 bases and J 2 bases; nucleotides not matched to a gene: 5. Looked up from germline, CDR1 is SEHNR and CDR2 is FQNEAQ (reference sequence). The DNA for the CDR3 is TGTGCCAGCAGCTCGATACAGGGGGCGAACTATGGCTACACCTTC. Protein sequence: CASSSIQGANYGYTF.

This clone was counted a single time. The chain is built from TRBV6-5 and TRBJ2-7, with D possibly matching TRBD1 (5 bases). The V and J ends lost 0 bases and 4 bases respectively, with 10 bases between them. The CDR3 totals 14 residues. Germline loops: CDR1 MNHEY, CDR2 SVGAGI. The CDR3 DNA reads TGTGCCAGCAGTTACTCGCGGACATTTTACGAGCAGTACTTC. Translation gives CASSYSRTFYEQYF.

CDR3 sequence: CASSYQGGTEAFF. DNA of the CDR3: TGTGCCAGCAGTTACCAAGGGGGCACTGAAGCTTTCTTT. V gene TRBV6-6 combines with J gene TRBJ1-1, with D perhaps matching TRBD1 (6 bases). Germline V gives CDR1 MNHNY, CDR2 SVGAGI (reference sequence). The V gene lost 2 bases and the J gene lost 4 bases, with 8 bases spanning the gap. The length of the CDR3 is 13 residues.

The genes are TRBV7-3 and TRBJ1-1; possibly TRBD1 for D (6 bases). Germline values: CDR1 SGHTA, CDR2 FQGTGA. This CDR3 has 13 amino acids. V shed 1 base and J shed 3 bases, with 6 bases lying between them. The CDR3 loop reads CASSLNRDTEAFF. The CDR3 DNA sequence: TGTGCCAGCAGCTTAAACAGGGACACTGAAGCTTTCTTT.

This chain uses TRBV5-6 with TRBJ1-3; a weak D match, TRBD1 (6 bases). The CDR3 covers 16 residues. V lost 2 bases, J lost 4 bases, and 16 bases lay in between. Per the germline V gene, CDR1 is SGHDT and CDR2 is YYEEEE. CDR3 amino acids: CASSLETQGGGNTIYF. The CDR3 coding sequence is TGTGCCAGCAGCTTAGAAACACAGGGAGGAGGAAACACCATATATTTT.

The V gene is TRBV4-2, the J gene TRBJ1-1; D may be TRBD1 (5 bases). The germline V and J ends were trimmed by 1 base and 4 bases, with 13 bases remaining between them. The germline V gene encodes CDR1 LGHNA and CDR2 YNFKEQ. The CDR3 is 15 residues long. The CDR3 region is CASSQAGQGGTEAFF. In DNA form, the CDR3 reads TGTGCCAGCAGCCAAGCTGGGCAGGGAGGCACTGAAGCTTTCTTT.

The chain employs TRBV6-5 and TRBJ1-1, with 8 bases lining up with TRBD1. The V gene end was trimmed by 3 bases and the J gene end by 2 bases; junction bases not matched to a gene: 8. This CDR3 is 16 amino acids long. Germline V CDR1 and CDR2: MNHEY, SVGAGI. Here the CDR3 reads CASSYAQGASNTEAFF. The DNA of the CDR3 is TGTGCCAGCAGTTATGCCCAGGGGGCTTCAAACACTGAAGCTTTCTTT.

The rearrangement joins TRBV9 to TRBJ2-1; D is unresolved. The CDR3 runs to 15 residues. CDR1 is SGDLS and CDR2 is YYNGEE in the germline V gene. Deletions cut 0 bases from V and 1 base from J, with 8 bases between. Here the CDR3 DNA reads TGTGCCAGCAGCGTAGTTGGGTTATCCTACAATGAGCAGTTCTTC. This gives the protein CASSVVGLSYNEQFF.

The chain carries TRBV5-1 and TRBJ1-2; unclear D gene. Between the trimmed V and J ends, which lost 0 bases and 6 bases, there was a span of 12 bases. The CDR3 spans 14 residues. The germline V gene has CDR1 SGHRS and CDR2 YFSETQ. CDR3 in amino acids: CASSLAPEVDGYTF. The CDR3 DNA reads TGCGCCAGCAGCTTGGCCCCGGAAGTAGATGGCTACACCTTC. Filled out from reference TRBV5-1 and TRBJ1-2, the complete variable domain reads KAGVTQTPRYLIKTRGQQVTLSCSPISGHRSVSWYQQTPGQGLQFLFEYFSETQRNKGNFPGRFSGRQFSNSRSEMNVSTLELGDSALYLCASSLAPEVDGYTFGSGTRLTVV.

This clone has a handful of counts. This chain links TRBV11-2 with TRBJ1-1; the D is unclear. The CDR3 is 16 amino acids. The germline V and J ends were trimmed by 6 bases and 1 base, with 18 bases remaining between them. Germline V lookup: CDR1 SGHAT, CDR2 FQNNGV. CDR3 in amino acids: CASSFQGHGANTEAFF. The CDR3 DNA sequence: TGTGCCAGCAGTTTCCAAGGCCACGGCGCGAACACTGAAGCTTTCTTT.

The chain carries TRBV7-2 and TRBJ1-2; D call uncertain. Germline V gives CDR1 SGHTA, CDR2 FQGNSA. V gave up 4 bases and J gave up 4 bases, with 16 bases separating them. The CDR3 runs 15 residues. This chain's CDR3 is CASSSTEGNVYGYTF. The DNA for the CDR3 is TGTGCCAGCAGCTCTACCGAAGGCAACGTCTATGGCTACACCTTC.

The chain is built from TRBV5-1 and TRBJ1-3, with TRBD1 matching 7 bases. Germline V gene data show CDR1 as SGHRS and CDR2 as YFSETQ. V lost 1 base to trimming and J lost 4 bases; unmatched junction nucleotides: 2. This CDR3 contains 14 residues. CDR3 region: CASSLQGDGNTIYF. In DNA form, the CDR3 reads TGCGCCAGCAGCTTGCAGGGGGACGGAAACACCATATATTTT.

The V call is TRBV7-3, the J call TRBJ1-4; D perhaps matches TRBD1 (6 bases). Germline assignment: CDR1 SGHTA and CDR2 FQGTGA. The V end lost 5 bases, the J end lost 5 bases, and 15 bases lay between the germline ends. The CDR3 has 15 residues. The CDR3 nucleotides read TGTGCCAGCAGCGAGACAGGAGGGGAAAATGAAAAACTGTTTTTT. Protein product: CASSETGGENEKLFF.

The rearrangement links TRBV30 to TRBJ1-1; D call uncertain. V was shortened by 0 bases and J by 10 bases, with 15 bases between the two germline ends. In germline, CDR1 is GTSNPN, CDR2 SVGIG (reference sequence). This CDR3 is built from 13 residues. This CDR3 is CAWSVLPSETAFF. The CDR3 DNA sequence: TGTGCCTGGAGTGTACTCCCTAGTGAAACAGCTTTCTTT.

This clone was recorded once. V usage is TRBV27 and J usage is TRBJ1-1; tentative D call: TRBD1 (5 bases). V lost 3 bases and J lost 4, with 12 bases in between. Germline CDR1 MNHEY, CDR2 SMNVEV (reference sequence). The CDR3 has 14 amino acids. The DNA of the CDR3 is TGTGCCAGCAGTTTCCCTAGACAGCGCACTGAAGCTTTCTTT. Translated: CASSFPRQRTEAFF.

The chain has TRBV18 and TRBJ2-3; D gene unclear. CDR3 length equals 12 residues. Germline V gene data show CDR1 as KGHSH and CDR2 as LQKENI. Trimming removed 2 bases from V and 6 bases from J, with 6 bases in between. Here the CDR3 reads CASSPGRDTQYF. For the CDR3, the DNA is TGTGCCAGCTCACCAGGAAGGGATACGCAGTATTTT.

V gene TRBV28 combines with J gene TRBJ2-1; TRBD2 agrees at 8 bases. Germline-derived CDR1 and CDR2 are MDHEN and SYDVKM. The CDR3 loop spans 16 amino acids. The V and J ends lost 4 bases and 4 bases, in that order; junction bases with no gene match: 9. CDR3 bases: TGTGCCAGCAGTTCGGGGGGACTAGGTGGATACAATGAGCAGTTCTTC. This sequence encodes CASSSGGLGGYNEQFF.

J is TRBJ2-5 and V is TRBV9; no reliable D call. The CDR3 loop spans 14 amino acids. CDR1 is SGDLS, CDR2 YYNGEE, per germline. Trimming cost V 0 bases and J 5 bases, with 11 bases left between them. CDR3 in amino acids: CASSVDKARETQYF. The CDR3 DNA reads TGTGCCAGCAGCGTAGATAAAGCTCGGGAGACCCAGTACTTC.

The chain is built from TRBV7-8 and TRBJ2-7; perhaps TRBD2 as D (5 bases). V lost 2 bases and J 7 bases, leaving 15 bases between the germline ends. Germline V gene sequence: CDR1 SGHVS, CDR2 FQNEAQ. This CDR3 has 14 amino acids. The chain's CDR3 is CASSLPGKSIEQYF. CDR3 in DNA: TGTGCCAGCAGCTTACCCGGGAAATCGATAGAGCAGTACTTC. Full variable domain (missing parts from reference TRBV7-8 and TRBJ2-7): GAGVSQSPRYKVAKRGQDVALRCDPISGHVSLFWYQQALGQGPEFLTYFQNEAQLDKSGLPSDRFFAERPEGSVSTLKIQRTQQEDSAVYLCASSLPGKSIEQYFGPGTRLTVT.

This clone has only a few counts. The gene calls are TRBV11-2 and TRBJ2-3, with a possible D match to TRBD2 (5 bases). Germline CDR1 reads SGHAT; CDR2 reads FQNNGV. Trimming stripped 1 base from V and 4 bases from J, with 9 bases between. This CDR3 spans 14 amino acids. The CDR3 reads CASSLVGVADTQYF. Here the CDR3 DNA reads TGTGCCAGCAGCTTAGTCGGGGTGGCAGATACGCAGTATTTT.